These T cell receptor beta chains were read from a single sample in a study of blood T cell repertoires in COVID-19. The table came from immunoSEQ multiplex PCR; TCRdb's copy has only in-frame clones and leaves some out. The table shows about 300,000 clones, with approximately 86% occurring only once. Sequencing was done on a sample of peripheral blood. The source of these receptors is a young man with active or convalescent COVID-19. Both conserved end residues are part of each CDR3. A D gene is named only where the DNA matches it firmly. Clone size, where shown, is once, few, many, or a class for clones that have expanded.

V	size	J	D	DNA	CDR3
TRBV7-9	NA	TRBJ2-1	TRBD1	TGTGCCAGCAGCCCTGGGACAGGGAACAATGAGCAGTTCTTC	CASSPGTGNNEQFF
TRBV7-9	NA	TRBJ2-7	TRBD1	TGTGCCAGCAGCGCCCGGGACAGGGTAGCCGAGCAGTACTTC	CASSARDRVAEQYF
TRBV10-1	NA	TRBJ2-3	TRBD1	TGCGCCAGCAGGGCCGGGACAGGGGCTTCAGATACGCAGTATTTT	CASRAGTGASDTQYF
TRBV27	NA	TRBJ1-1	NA	TGTGCCAGCGGACTGCAGATCAACACTGAAGCTTTCTTT	CASGLQINTEAFF
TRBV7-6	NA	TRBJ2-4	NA	TGTGCCAGCAGCTTCAACCCCGGGGAAACGGGCAAAAACATTCAGTACTTC	CASSFNPGETGKNIQYF
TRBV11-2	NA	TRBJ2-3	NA	TGTGCCAGCAGCTTTATCGGGGGAAAGACAGATACGCAGTATTTT	CASSFIGGKTDTQYF
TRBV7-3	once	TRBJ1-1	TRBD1	TGTGCCAGCAGCTTAGGACAGGGAGGATTAACTGAAGCTTTCTTT	CASSLGQGGLTEAFF
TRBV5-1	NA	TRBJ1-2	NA	TGCGCCAGCAGCCTGAACAGGGCGGCCTATGGCTACACCTTC	CASSLNRAAYGYTF
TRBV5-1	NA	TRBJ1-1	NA	TGCGCCAGCAGCCTAGAACCGGACACTCAAGGGAACACTGAAGCTTTCTTT	CASSLEPDTQGNTEAFF
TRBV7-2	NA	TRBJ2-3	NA	TGTGCCAGCAGCTTAGGAATGTTTGAGACAGATACGCAGTATTTT	CASSLGMFETDTQYF
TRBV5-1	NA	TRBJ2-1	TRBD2	TGCGCCAGCACCATCTCCGGGGGGATACACAATGAGCAGTTCTTC	CASTISGGIHNEQFF
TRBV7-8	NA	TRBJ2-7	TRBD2	TGTGCCAGCAGCCTAGCGGGAGGGCTTGGCGAGCAGTACTTC	CASSLAGGLGEQYF
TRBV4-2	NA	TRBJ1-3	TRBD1	TGTGCCAGCAGCCAACCGACAGGGGTGGCCTCTGGAAACACCATATATTTT	CASSQPTGVASGNTIYF
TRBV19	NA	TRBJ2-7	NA	TGTGCCAGTAGTATAGCGGCGGGGGCGAGGTACGAGCAGTACTTC	CASSIAAGARYEQYF
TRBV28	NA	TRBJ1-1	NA	TGTGCCAGCAGCCCGTCGACAGGGAACACTGAAGCTTTCTTT	CASSPSTGNTEAFF
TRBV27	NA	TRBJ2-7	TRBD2	TGTGCCAGCAACCTACGCCGGGAGGGCGGGCACTACGAGCAGTACTTC	CASNLRREGGHYEQYF
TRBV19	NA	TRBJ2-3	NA	TGTGCCAGTAAAGCAGGTTATGATACTAGCACAGATACGCAGTATTTT	CASKAGYDTSTDTQYF
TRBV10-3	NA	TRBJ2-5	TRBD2	TGTGCCATCAGTGGGGTAGCGGGGGACCAAGAGACCCAGTACTTC	CAISGVAGDQETQYF
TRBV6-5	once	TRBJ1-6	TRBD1	TGTGCCAGCAGTCACCGGGACAGGGGTTCACCCCTCCACTTT	CASSHRDRGSPLHF
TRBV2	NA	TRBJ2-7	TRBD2	TGTGCCAGCAGTGCCCAGGGCGGGGGGTCCTACGAGCAGTACTTC	CASSAQGGGSYEQYF
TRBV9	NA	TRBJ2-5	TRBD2	TGTGCCAGCAGCGGTAGCGGGGGCAAAAGAGAGACCCAGTACTTC	CASSGSGGKRETQYF
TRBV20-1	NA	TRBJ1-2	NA	TGCAGTGCTGGGAGGGGTTATGGCTACACCTTC	CSAGRGYGYTF
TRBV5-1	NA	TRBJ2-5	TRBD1	TGCGCCAGCAGCTTGTCAGGGGGTGAGGAGACCCAGTACTTC	CASSLSGGEETQYF
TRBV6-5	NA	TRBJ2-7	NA	TGTGCCAGCTCAAGTTCCGGCCTAAACAGGGACGAGCAGTACTTC	CASSSSGLNRDEQYF
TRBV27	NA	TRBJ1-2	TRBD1	TGTGCCAGCTCTCCAGGGGACAGGAGACTATATGGCTACACCTTC	CASSPGDRRLYGYTF
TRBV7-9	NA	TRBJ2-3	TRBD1	TGTGCCAGCAGCCCCCGGACAGGAAACACAGATACGCAGTATTTT	CASSPRTGNTDTQYF
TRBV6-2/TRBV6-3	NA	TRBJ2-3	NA	TGTGCCAGCATCCCCGGAGGGGCCACAGATACGCAGTATTTT	CASIPGGATDTQYF
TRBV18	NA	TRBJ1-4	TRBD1	TGTGCCAGCTCATCCGACAGGGGTAGAGAAAAACTGTTTTTT	CASSSDRGREKLFF